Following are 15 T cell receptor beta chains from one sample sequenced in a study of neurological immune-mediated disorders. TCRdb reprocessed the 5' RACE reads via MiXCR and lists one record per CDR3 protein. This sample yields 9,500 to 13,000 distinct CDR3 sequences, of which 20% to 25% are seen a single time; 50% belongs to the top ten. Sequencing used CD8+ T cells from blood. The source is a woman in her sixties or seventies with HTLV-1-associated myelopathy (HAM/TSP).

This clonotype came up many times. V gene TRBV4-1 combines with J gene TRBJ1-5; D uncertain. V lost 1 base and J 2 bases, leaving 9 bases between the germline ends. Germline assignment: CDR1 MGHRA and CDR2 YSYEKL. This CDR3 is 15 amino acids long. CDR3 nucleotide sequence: TGCGCCAGCAGCCAAGGCCCCTATGGCAATCAGCCCCAGCATTTT. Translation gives CASSQGPYGNQPQHF.

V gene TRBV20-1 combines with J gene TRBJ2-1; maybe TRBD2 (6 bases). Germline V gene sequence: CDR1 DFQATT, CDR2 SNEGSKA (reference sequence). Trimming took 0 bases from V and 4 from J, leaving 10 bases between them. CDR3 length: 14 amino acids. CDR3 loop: CSARDLTRYNEQFF. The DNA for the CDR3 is TGCAGTGCTAGAGATCTGACTAGGTACAATGAGCAGTTCTTC.

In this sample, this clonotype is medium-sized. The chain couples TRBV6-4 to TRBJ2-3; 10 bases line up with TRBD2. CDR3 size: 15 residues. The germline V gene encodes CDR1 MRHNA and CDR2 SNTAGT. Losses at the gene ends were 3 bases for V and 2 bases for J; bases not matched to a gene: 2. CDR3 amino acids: CASSESGGATDTQYF. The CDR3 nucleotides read TGTGCCAGCAGTGAAAGCGGGGGGGCCACAGATACGCAGTATTTT.

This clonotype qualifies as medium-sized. In nucleotides, the CDR3 is TGTGCCAGCAGCTTAACAGGGGAAAAACTGTTTTTT. The encoded protein is CASSLTGEKLFF. V and J are TRBV7-9 and TRBJ1-4; D may be TRBD1 (6 bases). In germline, CDR1 is SEHNR, CDR2 FQNEAQ (reference sequence). This CDR3 has 12 residues. Trimming cost V 2 bases and J 8 bases, with 6 bases left between them.

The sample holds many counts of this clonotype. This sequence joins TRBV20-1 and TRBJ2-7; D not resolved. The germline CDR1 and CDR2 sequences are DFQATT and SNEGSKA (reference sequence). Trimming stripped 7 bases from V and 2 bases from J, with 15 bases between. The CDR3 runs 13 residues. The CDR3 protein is CSVRSTETYEQYF. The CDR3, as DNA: TGCAGTGTCAGGAGTACCGAGACCTACGAGCAGTACTTC.

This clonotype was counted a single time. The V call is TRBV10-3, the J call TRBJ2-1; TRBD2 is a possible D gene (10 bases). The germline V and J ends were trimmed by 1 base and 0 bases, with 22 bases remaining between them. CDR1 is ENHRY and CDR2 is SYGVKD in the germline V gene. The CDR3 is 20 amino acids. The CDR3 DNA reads TGTGCCATCAGTGAGTTACAGGGGGCACTAGCGGGGAGCTCCTACAATGAGCAGTTCTTC. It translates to CAISELQGALAGSSYNEQFF.

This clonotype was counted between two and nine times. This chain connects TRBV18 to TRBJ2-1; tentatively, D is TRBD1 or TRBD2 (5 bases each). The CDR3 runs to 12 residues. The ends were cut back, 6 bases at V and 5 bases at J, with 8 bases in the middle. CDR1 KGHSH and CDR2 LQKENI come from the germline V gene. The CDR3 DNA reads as TGTGCCAGCTCCGGGACCGACAATGAGCAGTTCTTC. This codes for CASSGTDNEQFF.

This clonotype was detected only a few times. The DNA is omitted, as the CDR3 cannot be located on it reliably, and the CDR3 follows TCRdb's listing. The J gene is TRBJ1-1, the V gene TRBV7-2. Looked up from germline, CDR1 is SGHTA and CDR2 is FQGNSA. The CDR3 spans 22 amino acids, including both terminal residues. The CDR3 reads CASSFYICSARDSDGGHTEAFF.

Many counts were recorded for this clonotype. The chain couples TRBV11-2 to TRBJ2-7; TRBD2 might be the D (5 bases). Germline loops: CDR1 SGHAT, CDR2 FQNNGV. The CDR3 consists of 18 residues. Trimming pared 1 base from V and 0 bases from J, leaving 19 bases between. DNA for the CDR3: TGTGCCAGCAGCTTAGTAGTGGCGGGCCATTTCAGCTCCTACGAGCAGTACTTC. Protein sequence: CASSLVVAGHFSSYEQYF.

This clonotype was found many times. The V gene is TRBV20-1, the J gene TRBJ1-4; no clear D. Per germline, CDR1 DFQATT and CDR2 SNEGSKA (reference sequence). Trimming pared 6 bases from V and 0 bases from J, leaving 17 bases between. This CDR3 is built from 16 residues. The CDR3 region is CSANNPREATNEKLFF. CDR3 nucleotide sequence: TGCAGTGCCAATAACCCAAGGGAGGCAACTAATGAAAAACTGTTTTTT.

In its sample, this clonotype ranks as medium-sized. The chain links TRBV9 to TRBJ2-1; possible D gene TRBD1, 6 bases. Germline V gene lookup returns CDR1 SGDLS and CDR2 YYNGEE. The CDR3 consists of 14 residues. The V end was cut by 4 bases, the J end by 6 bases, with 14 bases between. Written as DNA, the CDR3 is TGTGCCAGCAGCATCCCGGACAGACGCAATGAGCAGTTCTTC. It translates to CASSIPDRRNEQFF.

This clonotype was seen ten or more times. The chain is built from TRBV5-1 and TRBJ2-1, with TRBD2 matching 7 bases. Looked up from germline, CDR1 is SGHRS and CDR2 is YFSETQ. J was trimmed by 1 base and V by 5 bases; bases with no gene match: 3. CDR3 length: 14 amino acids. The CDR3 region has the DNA TGCGCCAGCAGGTCTAGCGGTTCCTACAATGAGCAGTTCTTC. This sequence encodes CASRSSGSYNEQFF.

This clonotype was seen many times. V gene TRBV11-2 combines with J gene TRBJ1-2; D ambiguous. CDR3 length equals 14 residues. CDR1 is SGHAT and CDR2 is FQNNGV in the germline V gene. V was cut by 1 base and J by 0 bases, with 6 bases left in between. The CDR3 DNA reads TGTGCCAGCAGCTTAGCGGCAGCTAACTATGGCTACACCTTC. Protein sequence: CASSLAAANYGYTF.

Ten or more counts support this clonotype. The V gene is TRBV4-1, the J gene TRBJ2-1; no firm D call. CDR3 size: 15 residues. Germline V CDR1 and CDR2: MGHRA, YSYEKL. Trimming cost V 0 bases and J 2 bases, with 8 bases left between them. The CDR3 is CASSQDQYTYNEQFF. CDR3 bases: TGCGCCAGCAGCCAAGATCAATACACCTACAATGAGCAGTTCTTC.

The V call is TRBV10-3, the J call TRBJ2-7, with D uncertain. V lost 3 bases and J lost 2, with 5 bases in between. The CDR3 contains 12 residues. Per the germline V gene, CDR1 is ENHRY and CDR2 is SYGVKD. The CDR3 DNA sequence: TGTGCCATCAGTGATTTGGCCTACGAGCAGTACTTC. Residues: CAISDLAYEQYF.